This T cell receptor (beta chain) was captured in a study of beta chain features in type 1 diabetes. The wider study: All samples together contributed more than 90,000,000 sorted cells for examination.

This clone was seen more than once but under ten times. Its matching antigen is unknown. Germline V gives CDR1 SGHTA, CDR2 FQGNSA. The CDR3 runs to 11 residues. Trimming removed 4 bases at V and 3 bases at J, with 4 bases between. Study-level points and caveats: Reduced insertions and increased deletions marked VDJ junctions in type 1 diabetes patients.

Expressed TCRB transcripts were sequenced after all isolated RNA was converted to cDNA. Sequencing used immunoSEQ multiplex PCR; TCRdb keeps in-frame clones, though not all of them. There are around 300,000 clones in the sample; 11% occur only once, and roughly 0.014% lies in the top ten. The clonotype was recovered from a woman aged 25 to 39 in good health. The genes are TRBV7-2 and TRBJ2-7; D ambiguous. Material: naive CD4+ T cells from blood. Written as DNA, the CDR3 is TGTGCCAGCAGCTCCCTCTACGAGCAGTACTTC. It yields the protein CASSSLYEQYF.